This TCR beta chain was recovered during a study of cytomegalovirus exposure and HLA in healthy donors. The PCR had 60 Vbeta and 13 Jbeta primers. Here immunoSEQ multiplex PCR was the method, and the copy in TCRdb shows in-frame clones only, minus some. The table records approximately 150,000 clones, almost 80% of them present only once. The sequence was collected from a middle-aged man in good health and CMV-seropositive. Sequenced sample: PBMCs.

The CDR3 coding sequence is TGTGCCAGCAGCGCCGCGCTAGCGCCAGTCGGGGAGCAGTACTTC. Translating gives CASSAALAPVGEQYF. The chain combines TRBV9 with TRBJ2-7; possibly TRBD2 for D (6 bases). The CDR3 spans 15 residues. Germline V CDR1 and CDR2: SGDLS, YYNGEE. Trimming left V 3 bases short and J 7 bases short, with 20 bases between.